This T cell receptor (beta chain) was obtained from a study of radiation and T cells in renal cell carcinoma. Comments on this clone: No antigen is known for it.

Study results and limitations: No pretreatment tumor biopsies were available for baseline clonotypes.

Time point defined: blood 4 weeks post-SBRT, at nephrectomy. Treatment given: 15 Gy SBRT to primary tumor, nephrectomy 4 weeks later. Nephrectomy followed 15 Gy stereotactic body radiation by 4 weeks. Measured with immunoSEQ multiplex PCR; TCRdb has only the in-frame clones, and not every one. The sample lists about 170,000 clones; approximately 90% were seen once. There are 13 residues in the CDR3. Per germline, CDR1 SGHNT and CDR2 YYREEE (reference sequence). Trimming took 7 bases from V and 0 from J, leaving 10 bases between them. The specimen comprised blood, sampled from a patient whose treatment included radiotherapy and nephrectomy. The origin of this receptor is a woman aged 50 to 60 with renal cell carcinoma. V gene TRBV5-4 combines with J gene TRBJ1-1; D remains unclear. The CDR3 loop reads CASGDVMNTEAFF. The CDR3, as DNA: TGTGCCAGCGGCGACGTTATGAACACTGAAGCTTTCTTT.